The rows below give T cell receptor beta chains drawn from one sample of a study of blood T cell repertoires in COVID-19. Method: immunoSEQ multiplex PCR; TCRdb's copy keeps in-frame clones and lacks some. Of some 51,000 clones in the sample, about 91% were seen once. Sample: peripheral blood. The receptors shown here come from a man aged 45-60 years with acute or convalescent COVID-19. Each CDR3 is given with its conserved first and last residue. A D gene is named only where the DNA matches it firmly. Clone size is shown for a subset of rows, as once, few, many or a class of expanded clone.

j_call | v_call | d_call | clone_size | cdr3_aa | cdr3_nt
TRBJ2-1 | TRBV19 | TRBD1 | . | CASMRTGYSKQFF | TGTGCCAGTATGAGGACAGGGTATAGTAAGCAGTTCTTC
TRBJ1-1 | TRBV5-1 | TRBD1 | . | CASSTGTDTEAFF | TGCGCCAGCAGCACGGGGACAGACACTGAAGCTTTCTTT
TRBJ1-1 | TRBV2 | . | . | CASSAMNTEAFF | TGTGCCAGCAGTGCAATGAACACTGAAGCTTTCTTT
TRBJ1-1 | TRBV6-5 | . | . | CASSYRRRGTEAFF | TGTGCCAGCAGTTACAGGAGGCGGGGCACTGAAGCTTTCTTT
TRBJ1-1 | TRBV24-1 | . | . | CATSDLQGTEAFF | TGTGCCACCAGTGATTTGCAGGGAACTGAAGCTTTCTTT
TRBJ2-7 | TRBV19 | TRBD1 | . | CASSGQGPYEQYF | TGTGCCAGTAGCGGACAGGGGCCTTACGAGCAGTACTTC
TRBJ2-4 | TRBV2 | TRBD1 | . | CASTRDRGLDIQYF | TGTGCCAGCACTCGGGACAGGGGGTTGGACATTCAGTACTTC
TRBJ2-2 | TRBV7-6 | . | few | CASSLGQTGELFF | TGTGCCAGCAGCTTAGGACAAACCGGGGAGCTGTTTTTT
TRBJ2-7 | TRBV27 | TRBD1 | . | CASSLSGTGPYEQYF | TGTGCCAGCAGTTTATCAGGGACAGGGCCGTACGAGCAGTACTTC
TRBJ1-2 | TRBV19 | . | . | CASSINREGGYTF | TGTGCCAGTAGTATCAACAGGGAAGGGGGCTACACCTTC
TRBJ2-2 | TRBV11-3 | TRBD1 | . | CASSLQGQGTGELFF | TGTGCCAGCAGCCTACAGGGGCAAGGCACCGGGGAGCTGTTTTTT
TRBJ1-2 | TRBV6-5 | TRBD1 | . | CASRRRHGDREGYTF | TGTGCCAGCAGACGTCGCCACGGGGACAGGGAGGGCTACACCTTC
TRBJ1-3 | TRBV6-5 | . | . | CASSTGSSGNTIYF | TGTGCCAGCAGCACAGGATCCTCTGGAAACACCATATATTTT
TRBJ1-5 | TRBV18 | TRBD1 | once | CASSPDRGNQPQHF | TGTGCCAGCTCACCGGACAGGGGAAATCAGCCCCAGCATTTT
TRBJ2-2 | TRBV19 | . | . | CASSIRGVGPGELFF | TGTGCCAGTAGTATCAGGGGAGTAGGGCCCGGGGAGCTGTTTTTT
TRBJ2-7 | TRBV7-2 | . | . | CASSFFGQAMGEQYF | TGTGCCAGCAGCTTTTTTGGGCAGGCAATGGGTGAGCAGTACTTC
TRBJ2-1 | TRBV6-5 | . | . | CASSPQGFYNEQFF | TGTGCCAGCAGTCCACAGGGTTTCTACAATGAGCAGTTCTTC
TRBJ2-7 | TRBV5-1 | . | . | CASSLDSGDRAYEQYF | TGCGCCAGCAGCTTGGATAGTGGTGACAGAGCCTACGAGCAGTACTTC
TRBJ1-1 | TRBV7-8 | . | . | CASSPSSGGRGASAFF | TGTGCCAGCAGCCCATCATCGGGGGGGAGGGGCGCGTCAGCTTTCTTT
TRBJ1-1 | TRBV7-9 | TRBD1 | . | CASSWGQGNTEAFF | TGTGCCAGCAGCTGGGGACAGGGAAACACTGAAGCTTTCTTT
TRBJ1-2 | TRBV4-1 | TRBD1 | . | CASSPGQVYGYTF | TGCGCCAGCAGCCCGGGACAGGTCTATGGCTACACCTTC
TRBJ2-5 | TRBV19 | . | . | CASSIQGQETQYF | TGTGCCAGTAGTATACAGGGCCAAGAGACCCAGTACTTC